This TCR beta chain is from a study of cytomegalovirus exposure and HLA in healthy donors. Study-wide points: Immune exposure information comprised only CMV serostatus. Altogether, 160 or so TCR beta chains were recorded as cytomegalovirus-associated. Most CMV-associated TCR beta chains were later found to appear HLA-restricted.

Vbeta (60) and Jbeta (13) primers were used in the PCR. Data came from immunoSEQ multiplex PCR; TCRdb stores just in-frame clones and leaves some out. The sample includes roughly 78,000 clones, 60% to 75% of them seen just once. In germline, CDR1 is SGHTA, CDR2 FQGNSA. This CDR3 is 14 amino acids long. As for this clone: What it binds is unknown. One end of the junction varies from germline; a read error may be responsible.

This TCR derives from a man aged 35-49 years in good health and CMV-seropositive. This chain links TRBV7-2 with TRBJ2-5, with 8 bases that match TRBD1. The specimen sequenced was PBMCs. CDR3 DNA sequence: TGTGCCAGCAGCTTAACAGGGGGGCAAGGGACCCAGTACTTC. This gives the protein CASSLTGGQGTQYF. Full variable domain (outside the CDR3, taken from reference TRBV7-2 and TRBJ2-5): GAGVSQSPSNKVTEKGKDVELRCDPISGHTALYWYRQSLGQGLEFLIYFQGNSAPDKSGLPSDRFSAERTGGSVSTLTIQRTQQEDSAVYLCASSLTGGQGTQYFGPGTRLLVL.